The 13 T cell receptor beta chains listed next were all sequenced from one sample in a study of shared clonotypes between healthy human individuals (dated by TCRdb to 2019 to 2021). Libraries were made using the immunoSEQ multiplex PCR assay. Imported from immuneACCESS, the table was reduced by TCRdb to in-frame sequences with V and J called. These copies leave out some clones; in studies compared against another copy, an unresolved V gene accounts for under half, and the cause of the remainder is not known. Across this sample there are a few million clones, with 85% to 95% seen only once. Clones ranked in the top ten supply under 0.45% of the sample. The sequenced sample consisted of naive CD4+ T cells from PBMCs. The cell subset or site label here, explained by the study, means: CD45RA+ positively selected. Source of these receptors: a man between 18 and 35 years old in good health. Some clones in this sample may be carry-over from other donors' samples.

This clone came up a few times. The chain links TRBV27 to TRBJ2-7, with 7 bases matching TRBD1. Germline V gives CDR1 MNHEY, CDR2 SMNVEV (reference sequence). V was pared by 6 bases and J by 2 bases, with 10 bases of the junction left unmatched. CDR3 size: 15 residues. CDR3 DNA: TGTGCCAGCAGACAATCCGGGACAGTACCCTACGAGCAGTACTTC. This sequence encodes CASRQSGTVPYEQYF.

The genes are TRBV19 and TRBJ2-5, with 7 bases that match TRBD1. The CDR3 loop spans 13 amino acids. The trim removed 3 bases at V and 5 bases at J, leaving 3 bases unmatched. Germline CDR1 is LNHDA and CDR2 is SQIVND (reference sequence). CDR3 coding DNA: TGTGCCAGTAGTATCATCAGGGGGGAGACCCAGTACTTC. It translates to CASSIIRGETQYF.

The table lists this clone with a count of one. The rearrangement links TRBV9 to TRBJ2-1; tentative D call: TRBD2 (6 bases). Trimming took off 4 bases at V and 12 bases at J, with 17 bases between the two ends. The germline CDR1 and CDR2 sequences are SGDLS and YYNGEE. The CDR3 sequence is 13 residues long. The CDR3 DNA sequence: TGTGCCAGCAGCCCTGAGACTAGGGACGGGCAGTTCTTC. Amino acid sequence: CASSPETRDGQFF.

This chain uses TRBV19 with TRBJ2-6, with TRBD2 as a possible D gene (6 bases). V shed 4 bases and J shed 0 bases, with 22 bases lying between them. The CDR3 runs to 20 residues. Looked up from germline, CDR1 is LNHDA and CDR2 is SQIVND (reference sequence). The CDR3 coding sequence is TGTGCCAGTAGTACTATCGCCGGGACTGCAAGTTACTCTGGGGCCAACGTCCTGACTTTC. This translates into CASSTIAGTASYSGANVLTF.

The CDR3 sequence: CASSPLSFDEQFF. The CDR3 bases are TGTGCCAGCTCACCATTAAGCTTCGATGAGCAGTTCTTC. The V gene is TRBV18, the J gene TRBJ2-1; D unresolved. V was trimmed by 2 bases and J by 8 bases, leaving 10 bases between them. The germline V gene encodes CDR1 KGHSH and CDR2 LQKENI. This CDR3 comprises 13 residues.

The chain combines TRBV7-9 with TRBJ2-1; 8 bases line up with TRBD1. This CDR3 contains 16 residues. V dropped 5 bases and J dropped 0; count of bases not matched to a gene: 6. Germline CDR1 is SEHNR and CDR2 is FQNEAQ (reference sequence). CDR3 region: CASSPHRGYSYNEQFF. CDR3 in DNA: TGTGCCAGCAGCCCCCACAGGGGGTACTCCTACAATGAGCAGTTCTTC.

This clone was seen a single time. The rearrangement links TRBV19 to TRBJ1-4; no clear D gene. CDR3 size: 12 residues. Germline assignment: CDR1 LNHDA and CDR2 SQIVND (reference sequence). The V and J ends lost 9 bases and 7 bases respectively, with 12 bases between them. The CDR3 spells CASGVLPEKLFF. The CDR3 DNA sequence: TGTGCCAGCGGGGTGCTGCCTGAAAAACTGTTTTTT.

V is TRBV9 and J is TRBJ1-1; perhaps TRBD1 as D (6 bases). Trimming cost V 4 bases and J 4 bases, with 14 bases left between them. The CDR3 has 14 residues. Per germline, CDR1 SGDLS and CDR2 YYNGEE. The CDR3 region has the DNA TGTGCCAGCAGCACACAGGGTGTCGGCACTGAAGCTTTCTTT. This encodes CASSTQGVGTEAFF.

A note on this clone: A read error may account for a junction end that differs from germline. Here the CDR3 DNA reads TGTGCCAGTAGTTCGACCCCAGATACGCAGTATTTT. Translating it yields CASSSTPDTQYF. V gene TRBV28 combines with J gene TRBJ2-3; D is uncertain. In germline, CDR1 is MDHEN, CDR2 SYDVKM. The CDR3 is made up of 12 amino acids.

CDR3 sequence (DNA): TGTGCCAGCAGCTTGGACAGGCTCAGATCCTACGAGCAGTACTTC. It translates to CASSLDRLRSYEQYF. The V call is TRBV5-5, the J call TRBJ2-7, with D possibly matching TRBD1 (5 bases). The germline V gene has CDR1 SGHKS and CDR2 YYEKEE (reference sequence). The CDR3 has 15 residues. Trimming removed 0 bases at V and 1 base at J, with 11 bases between.

Regarding this clone: Distinct nucleotide sequences in the sample also encode this CDR3. The rearrangement uses TRBV5-1 and TRBJ2-7; the D is unclear. The CDR3 is 12 residues long. CDR1 and CDR2 from the germline V gene are SGHRS and YFSETQ. The V end lost 4 bases, the J end lost 2 bases, and 7 bases lay between the germline ends. For the CDR3, the DNA is TGCGCCAGCAGCCTGGTCCCCTACGAGCAGTACTTC. Translated, it gives CASSLVPYEQYF.

This clone was recorded once. The V and J genes are TRBV7-9 and TRBJ2-2; 9 bases are a match to TRBD1. The CDR3 covers 16 residues. After removal of 4 bases from V and 0 bases from J, the junction contained 3 bases not matched to a gene. Germline loops: CDR1 SEHNR, CDR2 FQNEAQ (reference sequence). The CDR3 here is CASSSRQGANTGELFF. DNA of the CDR3: TGTGCCAGCAGCTCACGACAGGGGGCGAACACCGGGGAGCTGTTTTTT.

CDR3 in DNA: TGCGCCAGCAGCGCCCAAACGACAGTGAACACTGAAGCTTTCTTT. Translation: CASSAQTTVNTEAFF. The gene calls are TRBV5-1 and TRBJ1-1; possible D gene TRBD1, 5 bases. Trimming took off 4 bases at V and 0 bases at J, with 13 bases between the two ends. Germline assignment: CDR1 SGHRS and CDR2 YFSETQ. The CDR3 is made up of 15 amino acids. The full variable domain, in which reference TRBV5-1 and TRBJ1-1 provide the parts outside the CDR3, is KAGVTQTPRYLIKTRGQQVTLSCSPISGHRSVSWYQQTPGQGLQFLFEYFSETQRNKGNFPGRFSGRQFSNSRSEMNVSTLELGDSALYLCASSAQTTVNTEAFFGQGTRLTVV.